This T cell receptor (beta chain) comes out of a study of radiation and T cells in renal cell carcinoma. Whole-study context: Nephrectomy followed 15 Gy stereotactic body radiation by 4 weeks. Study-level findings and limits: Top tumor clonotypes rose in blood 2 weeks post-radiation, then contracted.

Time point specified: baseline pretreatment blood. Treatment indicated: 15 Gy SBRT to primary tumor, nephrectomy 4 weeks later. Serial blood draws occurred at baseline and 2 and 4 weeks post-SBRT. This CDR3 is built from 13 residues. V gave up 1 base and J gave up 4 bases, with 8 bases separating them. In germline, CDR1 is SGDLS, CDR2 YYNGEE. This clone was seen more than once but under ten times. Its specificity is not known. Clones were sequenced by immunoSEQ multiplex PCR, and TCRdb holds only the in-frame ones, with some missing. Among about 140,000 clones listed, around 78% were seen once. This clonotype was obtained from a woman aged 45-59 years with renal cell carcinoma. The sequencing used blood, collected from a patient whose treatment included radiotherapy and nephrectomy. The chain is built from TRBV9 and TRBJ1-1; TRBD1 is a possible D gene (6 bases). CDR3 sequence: CASSVTGTTEAFF. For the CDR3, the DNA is TGTGCCAGCAGCGTAACAGGGACCACTGAAGCTTTCTTT.